This T cell receptor (beta chain) was sequenced during a study of blood T cell repertoires in COVID-19. Overall study context: From T cells, B-cell-depleted T cells, or PBMCs came the material, which was cDNA or gDNA.

Per the original data handling: Reference gene primer amplification gave nucleated cell count estimates. The method was immunoSEQ multiplex PCR; TCRdb's version includes in-frame clones alone and lacks a portion of them. That table is the source of V, J and clone size, and D and trimming were worked out from the DNA. Found here are a few hundred thousand clones, roughly 86% of them singletons; the top ten hold around a tenth. The CDR3 runs to 14 residues. Unmatched junction bases numbered 2, after V lost 3 bases and J lost 6 bases. Germline CDR1 is LNHDA and CDR2 is SQIVND (reference sequence). The cohort comprised adults aged about 18 to 100 years residing in some 24 US areas. Assignments of participants to cohorts depended upon their own reported clinical history.

This sequence was found in a young man with acute COVID-19. The rearrangement joins TRBV19 to TRBJ2-1, with TRBD2 identical over 10 bases. The sample comprised PBMCs or T cells enriched from blood (not recorded which). CDR3 DNA sequence: TGTGCCAGTAGTATGAGCGGGAGGGTCAATGAGCAGTTCTTC. Translating it yields CASSMSGRVNEQFF.